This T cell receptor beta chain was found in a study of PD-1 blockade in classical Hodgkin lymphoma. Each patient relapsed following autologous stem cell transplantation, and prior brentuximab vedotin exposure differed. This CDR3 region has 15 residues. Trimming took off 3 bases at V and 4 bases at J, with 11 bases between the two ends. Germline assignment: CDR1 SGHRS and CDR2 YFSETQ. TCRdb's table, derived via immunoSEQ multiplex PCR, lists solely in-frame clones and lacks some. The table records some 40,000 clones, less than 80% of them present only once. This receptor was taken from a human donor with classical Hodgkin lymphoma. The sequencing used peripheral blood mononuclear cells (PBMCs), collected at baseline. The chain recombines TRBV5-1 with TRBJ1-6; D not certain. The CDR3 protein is CASSYTGRYNSPLHF. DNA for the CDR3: TGCGCCAGCAGCTACACCGGGAGGTATAATTCACCCCTCCACTTT. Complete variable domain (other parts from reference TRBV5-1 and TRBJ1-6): KAGVTQTPRYLIKTRGQQVTLSCSPISGHRSVSWYQQTPGQGLQFLFEYFSETQRNKGNFPGRFSGRQFSNSRSEMNVSTLELGDSALYLCASSYTGRYNSPLHFGNGTRLTVT.